This T cell receptor beta chain was documented in a study of blood T cell repertoires in COVID-19. Across the whole study: PBMCs, B-cell-depleted T cells, or T cells provided the cDNA or gDNA that made up the material.

Clones were sequenced by immunoSEQ multiplex PCR, and TCRdb holds only the in-frame ones, with some missing. The sample shows about 87,000 clones, around 86% of them seen only once. The V and J ends lost 4 bases and 5 bases, in that order; junction bases with no gene match: 5. Germline V CDR1 and CDR2: SGHDT, YYEEEE. CDR3 length equals 14 residues. Sequenced sample: peripheral blood. V is TRBV5-6 and J is TRBJ2-5; 10 bases are a match to TRBD1. The sequence was obtained from a man in his forties with acute or convalescent COVID-19. CDR3 in DNA: TGTGCCAGCAGCCTGACAGGGGGCAGGGAGACCCAGTACTTC. It yields the protein CASSLTGGRETQYF.